These T cell receptor beta chains were read from a single sample in a study of cytomegalovirus exposure and HLA in healthy donors. Method: immunoSEQ multiplex PCR; TCRdb's copy keeps in-frame clones and lacks some. The sample lists about 140,000 clones; approximately 90% were seen once. The sample comprised PBMCs. The receptors come from a woman between 25 and 40 years old in good health and CMV-seronegative. Both conserved end residues are part of each CDR3. D genes are given only for firm matches.

cdr3_aa v_call d_call
CASSFRGLQSSYNSPLHF TRBV28 .
CASSVIGQGVSYEQYF TRBV6-1 TRBD1
CASSINRGTNYGYTF TRBV7-8 TRBD1
CASSEDGPEAFF TRBV2 .
CASSLSGAPNEKLFF TRBV6-1 .
CASSPDRWESSGANVLTF TRBV4-1 TRBD1
CASSELRVSYEQYF TRBV2 .
CASSESFTGNQETQYF TRBV2 .
CASSQDQGGLALTDTQYF TRBV4-2 .
CASSLAVASGATGELFF TRBV5-1 TRBD2
CASSQGTGRYEQYF TRBV4-3 .
CASSSLAGVIDTQYF TRBV7-2 TRBD2
CASSVATEAYEQYF TRBV9 .
CASTKQLTNEKLFF TRBV6-6 .
CASSLAPGLVYGYTF TRBV7-2 .
CASRAGSLGKNEQFF TRBV2 .
CASSYSYRTGAYEQYF TRBV6-5 TRBD1
CASSPLDRGKEAFF TRBV18 TRBD1
CASRVGSSYNSPLHF TRBV27 .
CASSRFREPQHF TRBV7-6 .
CAWSAKQGAGQPQHF TRBV30 TRBD1
CASSQDRGGWTGELFF TRBV4-3 .
CASSYSEGISYNEQFF TRBV6-5 .
CASSPNAEPYEQYF TRBV5-1 .
CASSLSGFLSNQPQHF TRBV28 .